This T cell receptor beta chain was documented in a study of shared clonotypes between healthy human individuals. Study summary: The study drew on two women and a few men aged 18 to 49 as donors.

Method: immunoSEQ multiplex PCR; TCRdb's copy keeps in-frame clones and lacks some. The repertoire has some 2,400,000 clones, around 95% of them found once; the top ten carry around 0.13%. Each donor was a Caucasian adult residing in Nashville, Tennessee. Germline V gives CDR1 KGHSH, CDR2 LQKENI. The CDR3 runs to 15 residues. J lost 3 bases, V lost 4 bases, and 7 bases had no gene match. The genes are TRBV18 and TRBJ2-7; 9 nucleotides agree with TRBD1. This TCR came from a man aged 18 to 29 in good health. The specimen sequenced was naive CD4+ T cells sorted from blood. The subset is: CD45RA+ positively selected. CDR3 in DNA: TGTGCCAGCTCACAGGGACAGGGTAAAGGCTACGAGCAGTACTTC. It is translated as CASSQGQGKGYEQYF.